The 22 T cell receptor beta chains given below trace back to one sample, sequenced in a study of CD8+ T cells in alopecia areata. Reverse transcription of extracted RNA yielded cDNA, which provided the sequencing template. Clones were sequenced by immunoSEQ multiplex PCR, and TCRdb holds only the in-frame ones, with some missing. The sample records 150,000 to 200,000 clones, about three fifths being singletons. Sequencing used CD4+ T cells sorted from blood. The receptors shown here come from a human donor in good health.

The CDR3 DNA reads TGTGCCAGCAGCTTAGATGGAGTGGGAGGCTACACCTTC. It yields the protein CASSLDGVGGYTF. The genes are TRBV7-2 and TRBJ1-2, with D uncertain. The germline V and J ends were trimmed by 1 base and 8 bases, with 11 bases remaining between them. The germline V gene encodes CDR1 SGHTA and CDR2 FQGNSA. This CDR3 has 13 amino acids.

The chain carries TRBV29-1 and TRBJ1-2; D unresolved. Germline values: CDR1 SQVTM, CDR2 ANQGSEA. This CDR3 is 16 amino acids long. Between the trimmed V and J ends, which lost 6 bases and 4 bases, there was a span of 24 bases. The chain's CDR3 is CSVETPDTALFYGYTF. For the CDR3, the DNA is TGCAGCGTGGAGACCCCAGACACCGCTCTATTCTATGGCTACACCTTC. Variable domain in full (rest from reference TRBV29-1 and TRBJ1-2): SAVISQKPSRDICQRGTSLTIQCQVDSQVTMMFWYRQQPGQSLTLIATANQGSEATYESGFVIDKFPISRPNLTFSTLTVSNMSPEDSSIYLCSVETPDTALFYGYTFGSGTRLTVV.

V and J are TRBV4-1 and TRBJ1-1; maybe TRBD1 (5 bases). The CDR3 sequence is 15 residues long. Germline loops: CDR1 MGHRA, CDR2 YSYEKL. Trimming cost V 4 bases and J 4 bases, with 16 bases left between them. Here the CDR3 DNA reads TGCGCCAGCAGCCGCGAACTCGGGAGGGGCACTGAAGCTTTCTTT. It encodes CASSRELGRGTEAFF.

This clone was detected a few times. CDR3 residues: CSAGGNSYEQYF. The CDR3 DNA is TGCAGCGCGGGAGGGAACTCCTACGAGCAGTACTTC. This rearrangement joins TRBV29-1 to TRBJ2-7; TRBD2 agrees at 8 bases. Looked up from germline, CDR1 is SQVTM and CDR2 is ANQGSEA. The ends lost 7 bases at V and 0 bases at J; junction bases unmatched: 2. The CDR3 spans 12 residues.

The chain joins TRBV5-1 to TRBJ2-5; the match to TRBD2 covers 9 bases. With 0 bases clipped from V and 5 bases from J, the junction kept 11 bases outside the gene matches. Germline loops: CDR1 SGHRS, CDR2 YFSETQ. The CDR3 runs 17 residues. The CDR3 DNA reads TGCGCCAGCAGCTTGGCGTGGACTAGCGATTATAAGGAGACCCAGTACTTC. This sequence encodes CASSLAWTSDYKETQYF. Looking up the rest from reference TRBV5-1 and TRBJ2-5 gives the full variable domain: KAGVTQTPRYLIKTRGQQVTLSCSPISGHRSVSWYQQTPGQGLQFLFEYFSETQRNKGNFPGRFSGRQFSNSRSEMNVSTLELGDSALYLCASSLAWTSDYKETQYFGPGTRLLVL.

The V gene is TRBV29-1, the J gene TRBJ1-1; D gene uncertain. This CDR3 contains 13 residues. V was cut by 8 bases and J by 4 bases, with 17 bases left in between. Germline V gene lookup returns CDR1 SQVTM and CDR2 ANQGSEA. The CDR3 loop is CSFRNAWGTEAFF. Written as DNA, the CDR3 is TGCAGCTTCCGAAATGCGTGGGGCACTGAAGCTTTCTTT.

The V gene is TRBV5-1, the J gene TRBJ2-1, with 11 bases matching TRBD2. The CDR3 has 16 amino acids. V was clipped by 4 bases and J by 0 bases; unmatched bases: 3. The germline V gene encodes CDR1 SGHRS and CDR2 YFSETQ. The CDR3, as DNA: TGCGCCAGCAGCGTCACTAGCGGGAGCTCCTACAATGAGCAGTTCTTC. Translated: CASSVTSGSSYNEQFF.

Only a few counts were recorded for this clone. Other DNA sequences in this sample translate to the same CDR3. CDR3: CATSRDLGNEQFF. DNA for the CDR3: TGTGCCACCAGCAGAGATCTGGGGAATGAGCAGTTCTTC. The J gene is TRBJ2-1, the V gene TRBV15; D uncertain. Per the germline V gene, CDR1 is LNHNV and CDR2 is YYDKDF (reference sequence). The CDR3 consists of 13 residues. The ends were cut back, 0 bases at V and 7 bases at J, with 7 bases in the middle.

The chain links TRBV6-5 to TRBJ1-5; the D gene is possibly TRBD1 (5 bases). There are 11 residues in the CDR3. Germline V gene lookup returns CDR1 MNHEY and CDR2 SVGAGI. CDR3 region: CGEGPGQPQHF. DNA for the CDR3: TGTGGCGAGGGGCCGGGTCAGCCCCAGCATTTT.

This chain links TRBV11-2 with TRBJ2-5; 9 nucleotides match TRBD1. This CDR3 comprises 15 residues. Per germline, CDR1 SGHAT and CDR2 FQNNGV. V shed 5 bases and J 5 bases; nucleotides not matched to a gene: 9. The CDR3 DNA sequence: TGTGCCAGCAGCCTCAGGACAGGGGATGGGGAGACCCAGTACTTC. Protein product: CASSLRTGDGETQYF. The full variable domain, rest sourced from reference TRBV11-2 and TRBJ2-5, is EAGVAQSPRYKIIEKRQSVAFWCNPISGHATLYWYQQILGQGPKLLIQFQNNGVVDDSQLPKDRFSAERLKGVDSTLKIQPAKLEDSAVYLCASSLRTGDGETQYFGPGTRLLVL.

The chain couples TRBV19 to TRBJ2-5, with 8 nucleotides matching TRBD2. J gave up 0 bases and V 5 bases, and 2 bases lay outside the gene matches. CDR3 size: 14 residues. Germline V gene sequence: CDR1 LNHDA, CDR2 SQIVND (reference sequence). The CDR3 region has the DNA TGTGCCAGTAGTCCGGGACTAGACCAAGAGACCCAGTACTTC. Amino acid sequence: CASSPGLDQETQYF.

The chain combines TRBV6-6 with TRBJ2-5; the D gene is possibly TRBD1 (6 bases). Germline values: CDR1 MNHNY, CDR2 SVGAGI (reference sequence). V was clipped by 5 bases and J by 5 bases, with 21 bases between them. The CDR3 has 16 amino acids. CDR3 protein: CASSQDSLTRGETQYF. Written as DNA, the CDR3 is TGTGCCAGCAGTCAGGACAGCCTCACTCGAGGGGAGACCCAGTACTTC.

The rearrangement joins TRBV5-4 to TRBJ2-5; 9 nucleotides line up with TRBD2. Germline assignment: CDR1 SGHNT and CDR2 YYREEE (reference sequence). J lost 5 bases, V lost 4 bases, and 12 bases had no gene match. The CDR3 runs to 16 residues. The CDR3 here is CASSPLSAGGAETQYF. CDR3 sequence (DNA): TGTGCCAGCAGCCCTCTTTCGGCGGGAGGGGCCGAGACCCAGTACTTC.

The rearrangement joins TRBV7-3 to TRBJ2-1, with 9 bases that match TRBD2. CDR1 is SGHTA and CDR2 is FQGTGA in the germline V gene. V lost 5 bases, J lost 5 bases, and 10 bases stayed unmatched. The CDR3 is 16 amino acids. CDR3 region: CASSAISGRFNNEQFF. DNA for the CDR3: TGTGCCAGCAGCGCCATTAGCGGGAGATTCAACAATGAGCAGTTCTTC.

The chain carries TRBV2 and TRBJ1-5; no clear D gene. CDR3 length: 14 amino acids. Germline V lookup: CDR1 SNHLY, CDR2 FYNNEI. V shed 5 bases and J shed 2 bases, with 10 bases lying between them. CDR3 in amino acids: CASSRYGGNQPQHF. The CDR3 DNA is TGTGCCAGCAGTCGTTACGGGGGCAATCAGCCCCAGCATTTT.

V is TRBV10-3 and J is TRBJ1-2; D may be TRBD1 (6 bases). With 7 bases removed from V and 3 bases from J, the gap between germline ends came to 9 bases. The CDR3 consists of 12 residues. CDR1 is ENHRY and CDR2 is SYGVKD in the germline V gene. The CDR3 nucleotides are TGTGCCATCAAGGGGGAGGACTATGGCTACACCTTC. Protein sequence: CAIKGEDYGYTF.

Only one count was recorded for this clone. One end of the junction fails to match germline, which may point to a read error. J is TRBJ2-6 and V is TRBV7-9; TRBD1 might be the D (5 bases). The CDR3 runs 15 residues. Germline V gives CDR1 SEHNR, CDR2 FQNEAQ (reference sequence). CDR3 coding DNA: TGTGCCAGCAGCCAGCAGGGTTCTGGGGCCAACGTCCTGGCTTTC. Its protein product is CASSQQGSGANVLAF. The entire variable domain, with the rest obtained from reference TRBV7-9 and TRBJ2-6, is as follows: DTGVSQNPRHKITKRGQNVTFRCDPISEHNRLYWYRQTLGQGPEFLTYFQNEAQLEKSRLLSDRFSAERPKGSFSTLEIQRTEQGDSAMYLCASSQQGSGANVLAFGAGSRLTVL.

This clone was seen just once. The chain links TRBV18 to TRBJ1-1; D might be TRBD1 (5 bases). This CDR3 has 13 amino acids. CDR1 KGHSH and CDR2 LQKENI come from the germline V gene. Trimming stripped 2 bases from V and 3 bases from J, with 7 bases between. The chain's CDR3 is CASSPSRDTEAFF. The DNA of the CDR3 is TGTGCCAGCTCACCATCCAGGGACACTGAAGCTTTCTTT.

The CDR3 DNA reads as TGCGCCAGCAGCGGGCACGCTATAATAAGGAGGACTAGCGACACCGGGGAGCTGTTTTTT. Amino acids: CASSGHAIIRRTSDTGELFF. The rearrangement links TRBV4-1 to TRBJ2-2; TRBD2 agrees at 9 bases. V shed 5 bases and J 3 bases; nucleotides not matched to a gene: 19. Germline values: CDR1 MGHRA, CDR2 YSYEKL. The CDR3 length is 20 residues.

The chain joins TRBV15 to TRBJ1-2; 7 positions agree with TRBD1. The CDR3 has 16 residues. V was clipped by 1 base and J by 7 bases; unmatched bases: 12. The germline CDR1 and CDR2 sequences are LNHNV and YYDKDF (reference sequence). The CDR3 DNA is TGTGCCACCAGCAGAGGGTCACTACAGGGGAGAGGTGGCTACACCTTC. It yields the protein CATSRGSLQGRGGYTF.

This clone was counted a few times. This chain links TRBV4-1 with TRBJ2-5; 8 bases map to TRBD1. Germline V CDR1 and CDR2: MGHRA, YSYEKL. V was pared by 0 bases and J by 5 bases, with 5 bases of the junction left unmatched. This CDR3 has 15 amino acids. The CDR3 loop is CASSQDQGAGETQYF. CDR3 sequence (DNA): TGCGCCAGCAGCCAAGATCAGGGGGCGGGGGAGACCCAGTACTTC.

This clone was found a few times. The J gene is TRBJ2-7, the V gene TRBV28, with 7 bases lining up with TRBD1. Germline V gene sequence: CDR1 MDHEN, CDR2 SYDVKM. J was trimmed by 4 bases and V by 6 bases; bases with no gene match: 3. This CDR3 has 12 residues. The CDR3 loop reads CASRHRGYEQYF. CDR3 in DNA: TGTGCCAGCAGGCACAGGGGTTACGAGCAGTACTTC.